Listed below are T cell receptor beta chains from one sample, sequenced in a study of blood T cell repertoires in COVID-19. Only in-frame clones appear in the TCRdb table, and some are missing; sequencing was by immunoSEQ multiplex PCR. The sample yields some 270,000 clones, 89% seen once. The sample taken for sequencing was PBMCs or T cells enriched from blood (not recorded which). These receptors were obtained from a woman in her sixties or seventies who had recovered from COVID-19. Each CDR3 is given with its conserved first and last residue. Fields, in order: J gene, clone size, D gene, V gene, CDR3 protein, CDR3 DNA. A D gene is named only where the DNA matches it firmly. Not all rows give a size; the values are once, few, many and, for expanded clones, a class.

TRBJ2-7,NA,NA,TRBV11-3,CASSLQGYEQYF,TGTGCCAGCAGTTTGCAGGGCTACGAGCAGTACTTC
TRBJ1-2,NA,TRBD1,TRBV30,CAWSTGTGYGYTF,TGTGCCTGGAGCACCGGGACAGGCTATGGCTACACCTTC
TRBJ2-2,NA,TRBD2,TRBV24-1,CATRATSGGNTGELFF,TGTGCCACCAGAGCAACTAGCGGGGGAAACACCGGGGAGCTGTTTTTT
TRBJ1-1,NA,TRBD1,TRBV2,CASGQGELNTEAFF,TGTGCCAGCGGACAGGGGGAATTGAACACTGAAGCTTTCTTT
TRBJ2-7,NA,NA,TRBV10-1,CASSDRDTYYEQYF,TGCGCCAGCAGCGACCGGGACACCTACTACGAGCAGTACTTC
TRBJ1-1,NA,TRBD1,TRBV2,CASRGQLNTEAFF,TGTGCCAGCAGGGGACAGCTGAACACTGAAGCTTTCTTT
TRBJ2-7,NA,TRBD2,TRBV13,CASSTSGGNNEQYF,TGTGCCAGCAGCACCTCGGGAGGGAATAACGAGCAGTACTTC
TRBJ1-6,NA,TRBD1,TRBV9,CASSILNRGTSDSPLHF,TGTGCCAGCAGCATTTTAAACAGGGGAACATCGGATTCACCCCTCCACTTT
TRBJ2-1,NA,NA,TRBV4-1,CASSQAEFEQFF,TGCGCCAGCAGCCAAGCGGAGTTTGAGCAGTTCTTC
TRBJ1-6,NA,NA,TRBV5-5,CASLTEAFSPLHF,TGTGCCAGCTTGACAGAAGCCTTCTCACCCCTCCACTTT
TRBJ2-5,NA,NA,TRBV7-9,CASQSQETQYF,TGTGCCAGTCAGTCCCAAGAGACCCAGTACTTC
TRBJ2-2,few,NA,TRBV9,CASSVQGSTGELFF,TGTGCCAGCAGCGTACAAGGGAGCACCGGGGAGCTGTTTTTT
TRBJ1-6,NA,NA,TRBV7-8,CASSLGEFGYSPLHF,TGTGCCAGCAGCTTAGGAGAGTTCGGGTATTCACCCCTCCACTTT
TRBJ2-3,NA,NA,TRBV11-2,CASIQTLDTDTQYF,TGTGCCAGCATCCAGACTCTAGACACAGATACGCAGTATTTT
TRBJ2-1,NA,NA,TRBV5-1,CASRALSLYNEQFF,TGCGCCAGCAGGGCTCTTTCCCTCTACAATGAGCAGTTCTTC
TRBJ2-7,NA,NA,TRBV5-1,CASSSIPGHSYEQYF,TGCGCCAGCAGCTCTATCCCGGGACACTCCTACGAGCAGTACTTC
TRBJ2-5,NA,TRBD1,TRBV6-5,CASSPTDRRRTQYF,TGTGCCAGCAGTCCAACGGACAGGCGGAGGACCCAGTACTTC
TRBJ1-6,NA,NA,TRBV7-9,CASSPPNRAMNSPLHF,TGTGCCAGCAGCCCCCCTAACAGGGCTATGAATTCACCCCTCCACTTT
TRBJ1-1,NA,TRBD1,TRBV18,CASSSGGNTEAFF,TGTGCCAGCTCATCAGGGGGAAACACTGAAGCTTTCTTT
TRBJ2-1,NA,NA,TRBV5-1,CASSLAGNSYNEQFF,TGCGCCAGCAGCTTGGCGGGGAACTCCTACAATGAGCAGTTCTTC
TRBJ1-2,NA,NA,TRBV5-8,CASSLTPTVYGYTF,TGTGCCAGCAGCTTGACTCCTACAGTCTATGGCTACACCTTC
TRBJ2-7,NA,TRBD1,TRBV27,CASNTGGSYEQYF,TGTGCCAGCAACACAGGGGGTTCCTACGAGCAGTACTTC
TRBJ1-6,NA,TRBD1,TRBV11-3,CASSLTGNDSPLHF,TGTGCCAGCAGCTTGACAGGGAATGATTCACCCCTCCACTTT
TRBJ2-3,NA,NA,TRBV28,CASSFREQPQYF,TGTGCCAGCAGCTTCCGGGAGCAGCCGCAGTATTTT
TRBJ1-6,NA,TRBD1,TRBV30,CAWGTGQSYNSPLHF,TGTGCCTGGGGGACAGGGCAATCCTATAATTCACCCCTCCACTTT
TRBJ1-2,NA,TRBD1,TRBV28,CASRVQGADYGYTF,TGTGCCAGCAGGGTACAGGGGGCGGACTATGGCTACACCTTC
TRBJ1-5,NA,TRBD1,TRBV28,CASSYGTVNQPQHF,TGTGCCAGCAGTTACGGGACAGTAAATCAGCCCCAGCATTTT
TRBJ2-2,few,TRBD2,TRBV7-2,CASSLLAGGPSNTGELFF,TGTGCCAGCAGCCTACTAGCGGGAGGGCCCTCGAACACCGGGGAGCTGTTTTTT
TRBJ2-3,NA,TRBD1,TRBV5-1,CASRTGTVLTDTQYF,TGCGCCAGCAGAACCGGGACAGTCCTCACAGATACGCAGTATTTT
TRBJ2-3,NA,NA,TRBV6-5,CASSIIDGGSDTQYF,TGTGCCAGCAGCATAATCGACGGGGGATCAGATACGCAGTATTTT
TRBJ1-4,NA,NA,TRBV28,CASSSNNEKLFF,TGTGCCAGCAGTTCAAATAATGAAAAACTGTTTTTT
TRBJ2-2,NA,NA,TRBV13,CASSPGLPGELFF,TGTGCCAGCAGCCCGGGACTTCCCGGGGAGCTGTTTTTT
TRBJ2-2,NA,NA,TRBV7-3,CASSLLAAGELFF,TGTGCCAGCAGCTTATTAGCGGCCGGGGAGCTGTTTTTT
TRBJ1-3,NA,NA,TRBV30,CAFSYRGNTIYF,TGTGCCTTCTCCTACAGGGGAAACACCATATATTTT
TRBJ1-4,few,TRBD1,TRBV6-6,CASSYRDRGSEKLFF,TGTGCCAGCAGTTACCGGGACAGGGGGAGCGAAAAACTGTTTTTT
TRBJ2-7,NA,TRBD2,TRBV28,CASSPTGGGYYEQYF,TGTGCCAGCAGCCCCACGGGGGGAGGCTACTACGAGCAGTACTTC
TRBJ2-5,NA,TRBD1,TRBV7-9,CASSSGTGSGSQYF,TGTGCCAGCAGCTCCGGGACAGGGTCAGGGTCCCAGTACTTC
TRBJ1-5,NA,NA,TRBV6-5,CASSSGGANRQPQHF,TGTGCCAGCAGTTCGGGGGGAGCGAACCGTCAGCCCCAGCATTTT
TRBJ2-1,NA,TRBD2,TRBV7-9,CASSLSPGLGDNEQFF,TGTGCCAGCAGCTTATCACCGGGACTAGGGGACAATGAGCAGTTCTTC
TRBJ1-2,NA,NA,TRBV5-1,CASSLDTYYGYTF,TGCGCCAGCAGCTTGGACACCTACTATGGCTACACCTTC
TRBJ1-4,NA,TRBD1,TRBV7-9,CASSLGQGVTNEKLFF,TGTGCCAGCAGCTTAGGACAGGGGGTTACTAATGAAAAACTGTTTTTT
TRBJ1-1,NA,NA,TRBV28,CASSFRGSVAFF,TGTGCCAGCAGTTTCAGGGGCAGTGTGGCTTTCTTT
TRBJ2-7,NA,NA,TRBV5-1,CASSLDTRTYEQYF,TGCGCCAGCAGCCTGGACACCAGGACCTACGAGCAGTACTTC
TRBJ2-7,once,NA,TRBV5-1,CASSAGFSYEQYF,TGCGCCAGCAGCGCGGGATTTTCCTACGAGCAGTACTTC
TRBJ2-1,once,TRBD2,TRBV9,CASSVGLAGSYNEQFF,TGTGCCAGCAGCGTAGGACTAGCGGGGTCCTACAATGAGCAGTTCTTC
TRBJ2-1,NA,NA,TRBV7-2,CASSPGRGINEQFF,TGTGCCAGCAGCCCGGGGAGGGGGATCAATGAGCAGTTCTTC